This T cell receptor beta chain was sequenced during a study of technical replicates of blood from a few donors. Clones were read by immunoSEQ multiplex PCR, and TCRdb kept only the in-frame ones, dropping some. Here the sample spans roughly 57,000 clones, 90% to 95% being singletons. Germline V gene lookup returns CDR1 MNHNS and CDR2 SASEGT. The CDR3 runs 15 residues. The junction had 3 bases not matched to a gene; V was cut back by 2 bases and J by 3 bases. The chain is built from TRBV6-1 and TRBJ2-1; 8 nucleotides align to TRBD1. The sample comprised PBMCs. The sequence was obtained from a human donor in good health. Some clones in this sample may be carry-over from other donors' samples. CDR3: CASSENDRGYNEQFF. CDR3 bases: TGTGCCAGCAGTGAAAACGACAGGGGCTACAATGAGCAGTTCTTC.